This entry lists 8 T cell receptor beta chains sequenced from one sample in a study of blood T cell repertoires in COVID-19. Profiling relied on immunoSEQ multiplex PCR, and the TCRdb table lists in-frame clones only, not all of them. This table has some 190,000 clones, roughly 76% appearing once. Sequencing was done on a sample of peripheral blood. The receptors originated from a woman between 40 and 50 years old with COVID-19, enrolled during active disease.

CDR3 bases: TGTGCCAGCACCTTCACCGGCAGGGGGCGCTACAATGAGCAGTTCTTC. It codes for CASTFTGRGRYNEQFF. This sequence joins TRBV5-5 and TRBJ2-1; 8 nucleotides agree with TRBD1. The CDR3 contains 16 residues. The trim removed 6 bases at V and 3 bases at J, leaving 11 bases unmatched. Germline V gene sequence: CDR1 SGHKS, CDR2 YYEKEE (reference sequence).

The chain employs TRBV19 and TRBJ1-5; D unclear. This CDR3 is 14 amino acids long. Germline V gene data show CDR1 as LNHDA and CDR2 as SQIVND (reference sequence). V dropped 6 bases and J dropped 5 bases, with 14 bases sitting between them. CDR3 nucleotides: TGTGCCAGTAGCAATCAGCTAGCTTATCAGCCCCAGCATTTT. This encodes CASSNQLAYQPQHF.

V is TRBV2 and J is TRBJ1-6, with D tentatively TRBD1 (6 bases). The length of the CDR3 is 13 residues. V dropped 7 bases and J dropped 8 bases, with 12 bases sitting between them. Germline V CDR1 and CDR2: SNHLY, FYNNEI. The CDR3 DNA reads as TGTGCCAGCATGTGGGGGCGCGATTCACCCCTCCACTTT. It specifies CASMWGRDSPLHF.

The genes are TRBV2 and TRBJ1-6; D gene uncertain. Germline V gene lookup returns CDR1 SNHLY and CDR2 FYNNEI. The length of the CDR3 is 12 residues. The V gene lost 6 bases and the J gene lost 10 bases, with 10 bases spanning the gap. CDR3 sequence (DNA): TGTGCCAGCAGAGACACGCTGTCACCCCTCCACTTT. Its translation: CASRDTLSPLHF.

The chain has TRBV11-3 and TRBJ2-7, with TRBD1 identical over 7 bases. The germline V gene encodes CDR1 SGHNT and CDR2 YENEEA. V lost 3 bases, J lost 4 bases, and 3 bases stayed unmatched. This CDR3 has 13 amino acids. Here the CDR3 reads CASSFGTAYEQYF. Here the CDR3 DNA reads TGTGCCAGCAGCTTCGGGACAGCTTACGAGCAGTACTTC.

J is TRBJ2-7 and V is TRBV9; TRBD2 matches 7 bases. The germline V gene encodes CDR1 SGDLS and CDR2 YYNGEE. V dropped 0 bases and J dropped 3; count of bases not matched to a gene: 3. The CDR3 contains 14 residues. The CDR3 DNA follows: TGTGCCAGCAGCGTAGCGGGAGGACACTACGAGCAGTACTTC. Its protein is CASSVAGGHYEQYF.

The chain uses TRBV24-1 and TRBJ2-7; D is perhaps TRBD2 (6 bases). CDR3 length equals 15 residues. Trimming removed 0 bases at V and 3 bases at J, with 11 bases between. Per the germline V gene, CDR1 is KGHDR and CDR2 is SFDVKD. DNA for the CDR3: TGTGCCACCAGTGATTTGGTTGGTAGCGGCTACGAGCAGTACTTC. Amino acid sequence: CATSDLVGSGYEQYF.

The V call is TRBV7-9, the J call TRBJ2-7; 9 nucleotides match TRBD2. Unmatched junction bases numbered 14, after V lost 5 bases and J lost 0 bases. CDR1 and CDR2 from the germline V gene are SEHNR and FQNEAQ (reference sequence). The CDR3 spans 18 residues. This chain's CDR3 is CASSSDPRVAGASYEQYF. DNA for the CDR3: TGTGCCAGCAGCAGCGACCCACGCGTAGCGGGAGCCTCCTACGAGCAGTACTTC.